Listed here are 32 T cell receptor beta chains from one sample, sequenced in a study of blood T cell repertoires in COVID-19. Sequencing was performed with immunoSEQ multiplex PCR; in TCRdb, only in-frame clones are kept and a portion is missing. This table holds 400,000 or so clones, about 90% found once. The specimen sequenced was PBMCs or T cells enriched from blood (not recorded which). Every receptor here comes from a man between 35 and 55 years old in a cohort exposed to, infected with or recovered from COVID-19 (not recorded which).

The rearrangement joins TRBV5-1 to TRBJ1-5; TRBD1 aligns across 7 bases. The V gene end was trimmed by 2 bases and the J gene end by 7 bases; junction bases not matched to a gene: 6. This CDR3 spans 14 amino acids. Germline V gives CDR1 SGHRS, CDR2 YFSETQ. The CDR3 loop is CASSLGGGGQPQHF. DNA of the CDR3: TGCGCCAGCAGCTTAGGAGGGGGCGGGCAGCCCCAGCATTTT.

The chain couples TRBV25-1 to TRBJ2-3, with TRBD1 identical over 9 bases. The CDR3 has 14 amino acids. Trimming removed 7 bases from V and 6 bases from J; junction bases left unmatched: 8. Germline loops: CDR1 MGHDK, CDR2 SYGVNS. The CDR3 loop reads CASKQGTGKDTQYF. CDR3 in DNA: TGTGCCAGCAAACAAGGGACAGGGAAGGATACGCAGTATTTT. The full variable domain, rest sourced from reference TRBV25-1 and TRBJ2-3, is EADIYQTPRYLVIGTGKKITLECSQTMGHDKMYWYQQDPGMELHLIHYSYGVNSTEKGDLSSESTVSRIRTEHFPLTLESARPSHTSQYLCASKQGTGKDTQYFGPGTRLTVL.

This clone was counted once. The chain joins TRBV6-5 to TRBJ1-2; D gene unclear. Trimming cost V 5 bases and J 7 bases, with 14 bases left between them. The germline V gene has CDR1 MNHEY and CDR2 SVGAGI. The CDR3 is made up of 13 amino acids. The CDR3 nucleotides read TGTGCCAGCAGTCCGGGTGCCCAGATTGGCTACACCTTC. Encoded protein: CASSPGAQIGYTF.

The V and J genes are TRBV5-1 and TRBJ2-1, with D perhaps TRBD2 (5 bases). The CDR3 consists of 14 residues. Germline V gives CDR1 SGHRS, CDR2 YFSETQ. V lost 0 bases, J lost 6 bases, and 10 bases lay in between. Here the CDR3 reads CASSLDPTSNEQFF. CDR3 DNA sequence: TGCGCCAGCAGCTTGGACCCCACTAGCAATGAGCAGTTCTTC.

The chain has TRBV29-1 and TRBJ2-1, with 8 bases that match TRBD2. The CDR3 contains 14 residues. Trimming at V came to 2 bases and at J to 2 bases, leaving 2 bases not matched to a gene. Germline values: CDR1 SQVTM, CDR2 ANQGSEA. CDR3 sequence: CSVENSGTYNEQFF. In DNA, the CDR3 is TGCAGCGTTGAAAATAGCGGGACCTACAATGAGCAGTTCTTC.

This clone was detected once. This chain links TRBV28 with TRBJ1-4; 7 nucleotides agree with TRBD1. With 6 bases clipped from V and 4 bases from J, the junction kept 8 bases outside the gene matches. CDR3 length: 15 residues. Germline CDR1 and CDR2: MDHEN and SYDVKM. CDR3 sequence (DNA): TGTGCCAGCAGCCCTAAGGGGGCCGGTAATGAAAAACTGTTTTTT. Encoded protein: CASSPKGAGNEKLFF.

J is TRBJ1-3 and V is TRBV18, with 8 nucleotides matching TRBD1. Germline CDR1 KGHSH, CDR2 LQKENI. J was trimmed by 0 bases and V by 4 bases; bases with no gene match: 5. This CDR3 comprises 16 residues. Here the CDR3 reads CASSLGTGGSGNTIYF. DNA for the CDR3: TGTGCCAGCTCACTAGGGACAGGAGGCTCTGGAAACACCATATATTTT.

The CDR3 nucleotides read TGTGCCAGCTCACCGCCGGGGGGGAACACTGAAGCTTTCTTT. Protein sequence: CASSPPGGNTEAFF. The chain combines TRBV18 with TRBJ1-1; possible D gene TRBD1, 5 bases. The CDR3 runs to 14 residues. The germline V gene encodes CDR1 KGHSH and CDR2 LQKENI. V was cut by 3 bases and J by 1 base, with 9 bases left in between.

The genes are TRBV5-1 and TRBJ2-3, with 8 bases fitting TRBD2. Germline CDR1 SGHRS, CDR2 YFSETQ. The CDR3 consists of 17 residues. The trim removed 2 bases at V and 4 bases at J, leaving 12 bases unmatched. The CDR3 nucleotides are TGCGCCAGCAGCTTCCCGGTGGGGAGCGGGAGATCAGATACGCAGTATTTT. Amino acids: CASSFPVGSGRSDTQYF.

The V and J genes are TRBV5-6 and TRBJ1-4; 8 bases fit TRBD1. V shed 6 bases and J 6 bases; nucleotides not matched to a gene: 7. This CDR3 has 14 amino acids. CDR1 and CDR2 from the germline V gene are SGHDT and YYEEEE. The CDR3 DNA reads as TGTGCCAGCAAAAGACAGGGGAGAGATGAAAAACTGTTTTTT. Protein: CASKRQGRDEKLFF.

The CDR3, as DNA: TGTGCCACCAGTGAAGGGGGACAAAGTAGCAATCAGCCCCAGCATTTT. This translates into CATSEGGQSSNQPQHF. The chain has TRBV24-1 and TRBJ1-5; the D gene is possibly TRBD1 (6 bases). V shed 4 bases and J shed 0 bases, with 12 bases lying between them. The CDR3 runs 16 residues. Germline CDR1 is KGHDR and CDR2 is SFDVKD.

The genes are TRBV19 and TRBJ2-3, with D tentatively TRBD1 (6 bases). The CDR3 sequence is 14 residues long. Germline CDR1 is LNHDA and CDR2 is SQIVND (reference sequence). V dropped 3 bases and J dropped 4 bases, with 11 bases sitting between them. CDR3 nucleotide sequence: TGTGCCAGTAGTATTAACAGGGCCTCAGATACGCAGTATTTT. Translating it yields CASSINRASDTQYF.

This chain joins TRBV10-3 and TRBJ1-1; the D gene is possibly TRBD1 (6 bases). V was shortened by 3 bases and J by 2 bases, with 10 bases between the two germline ends. The CDR3 is 14 residues long. Germline CDR1 and CDR2: ENHRY and SYGVKD. In nucleotides, the CDR3 is TGTGCCATCAGTGACAGGGGCGCAAACACTGAAGCTTTCTTT. Its translation: CAISDRGANTEAFF.

The rearrangement links TRBV5-1 to TRBJ2-7; D is possibly TRBD2 (5 bases). The CDR3 is 14 residues long. From germline, CDR1 is SGHRS and CDR2 YFSETQ. Between the trimmed V and J ends, which lost 4 bases and 1 base, there was a span of 12 bases. The CDR3 here is CASSPGMGSYEQYF. The CDR3 DNA reads as TGCGCCAGCAGCCCCGGGATGGGGTCCTACGAGCAGTACTTC. Based on the CDR3 plus reference TRBV5-1 and TRBJ2-7, the full variable domain is KAGVTQTPRYLIKTRGQQVTLSCSPISGHRSVSWYQQTPGQGLQFLFEYFSETQRNKGNFPGRFSGRQFSNSRSEMNVSTLELGDSALYLCASSPGMGSYEQYFGPGTRLTVT.

The J gene is TRBJ1-6, the V gene TRBV27; 7 bases agree with TRBD1. The germline gives CDR1 MNHEY, CDR2 SMNVEV (reference sequence). V lost 5 bases and J lost 4; bases outside the gene matches: 8. The CDR3 is 16 residues long. This CDR3 is CASSEQGRGYNSPLHF. The DNA for the CDR3 is TGTGCCAGCAGTGAACAGGGGAGAGGATATAATTCACCCCTCCACTTT.

V and J are TRBV9 and TRBJ1-2, with D maybe TRBD1 (5 bases). Germline V lookup: CDR1 SGDLS, CDR2 YYNGEE. V was shortened by 5 bases and J by 4 bases, with 12 bases between the two germline ends. The CDR3 sequence is 13 residues long. The CDR3 DNA reads TGTGCCAGCAGAGAGACAGACGGCTATGGCTACACCTTC. Its protein is CASRETDGYGYTF.

This rearrangement joins TRBV18 to TRBJ1-1; a weak D match, TRBD1 (6 bases). Germline V gives CDR1 KGHSH, CDR2 LQKENI. This CDR3 comprises 17 residues. The V end was cut by 1 base, the J end by 3 bases, with 18 bases between. This CDR3 reads CASSPQLAGAKDTEAFF. The CDR3 bases are TGTGCCAGCTCACCACAGCTTGCAGGGGCGAAGGACACTGAAGCTTTCTTT.

CDR3 in amino acids: CASSYDRDYGYTF. The CDR3 DNA reads as TGCGCCAGCAGTTACGACAGGGACTATGGCTACACCTTC. The chain carries TRBV10-2 and TRBJ1-2, with TRBD1 matching 7 bases. Germline V gene data show CDR1 as WSHSY and CDR2 as SAAADI. This CDR3 is built from 13 residues. The V and J ends lost 5 bases and 3 bases, in that order; junction bases with no gene match: 3.

In this sample, this clone turned up a few times. The rearrangement links TRBV2 to TRBJ1-1; possibly TRBD1 for D (6 bases). The germline V and J ends were trimmed by 7 bases and 1 base, with 13 bases remaining between them. Germline CDR1 and CDR2: SNHLY and FYNNEI. CDR3 length: 14 amino acids. The CDR3 DNA reads as TGTGCCAGCACAGGGGAAGGTGCGAACACTGAAGCTTTCTTT. Its protein product is CASTGEGANTEAFF.

The chain couples TRBV29-1 to TRBJ2-5, with D uncertain. The germline V and J ends were trimmed by 0 bases and 5 bases, with 7 bases remaining between them. Per the germline V gene, CDR1 is SQVTM and CDR2 is ANQGSEA. The CDR3 is 12 residues long. This chain's CDR3 is CSVEERRETQYF. The CDR3 nucleotides are TGCAGCGTTGAAGAGAGGCGGGAGACCCAGTACTTC. The complete variable domain, with remaining parts taken from reference TRBV29-1 and TRBJ2-5, reads SAVISQKPSRDICQRGTSLTIQCQVDSQVTMMFWYRQQPGQSLTLIATANQGSEATYESGFVIDKFPISRPNLTFSTLTVSNMSPEDSSIYLCSVEERRETQYFGPGTRLLVL.

On this clone itself: Other nucleotide sequences in the sample specify the same CDR3. CDR3 DNA: TGTGCCAGCAGCCAAGTGAGCAATGAGCAGTTCTTC. Translating gives CASSQVSNEQFF. The chain links TRBV3-1 (or the pseudogene TRBV3-2) to TRBJ2-1; D not certain. The CDR3 extends over 12 amino acids. CDR1 and CDR2 from the germline V gene are LGHDT and YNNKEL (reference sequence). V was clipped by 1 base and J by 6 bases, with 4 bases between them.

The genes are TRBV30 and TRBJ1-1; possible D gene TRBD1, 6 bases. Deletions cut 2 bases from V and 10 bases from J, with 11 bases between. CDR1 and CDR2 (germline): GTSNPN, SVGIG (reference sequence). This CDR3 comprises 11 residues. CDR3: CAWSRQVGAFF. The CDR3 DNA follows: TGTGCCTGGAGTCGACAGGTTGGAGCTTTCTTT. The variable domain in full, completed from reference TRBV30 and TRBJ1-1, reads SQTIHQWPATLVQPVGSPLSLECTVEGTSNPNLYWYRQAAGRGLQLLFYSVGIGQISSEVPQNLSASRPQDRQFILSSKKLLLSDSGFYLCAWSRQVGAFFGQGTRLTVV.

This chain joins TRBV2 and TRBJ2-1; 7 nucleotides agree with TRBD2. The CDR3 contains 14 residues. V gave up 7 bases and J gave up 6 bases; unmatched junction bases: 9. Germline CDR1 and CDR2: SNHLY and FYNNEI. The CDR3 nucleotides are TGTGCCAGCAATATTAGGACTAGAGGCAATGAGCAGTTCTTC. Amino acid sequence: CASNIRTRGNEQFF.

This chain uses TRBV4-1 with TRBJ2-7; D possibly corresponds to TRBD1 (5 bases). This CDR3 contains 16 residues. CDR1 and CDR2 (germline): MGHRA, YSYEKL. The V and J ends lost 4 bases and 2 bases respectively, with 18 bases between them. The DNA for the CDR3 is TGCGCCAGCAGCCCCCACACCGTGGGGCGGACCTACGAGCAGTACTTC. This gives the protein CASSPHTVGRTYEQYF.

The chain employs TRBV18 and TRBJ1-1; 8 bases match TRBD1. This CDR3 has 15 residues. The germline gives CDR1 KGHSH, CDR2 LQKENI. The trim removed 3 bases at V and 4 bases at J, leaving 7 bases unmatched. In DNA form, the CDR3 reads TGTGCCAGCTCACCCTTATCCGGACAGGGCACTGAAGCTTTCTTT. Protein: CASSPLSGQGTEAFF. Looking up the rest from reference TRBV18 and TRBJ1-1 gives the full variable domain: NAGVMQNPRHLVRRRGQEARLRCSPMKGHSHVYWYRQLPEEGLKFMVYLQKENIIDESGMPKERFSAEFPKEGPSILRIQQVVRGDSAAYFCASSPLSGQGTEAFFGQGTRLTVV.

This chain joins TRBV3-1 (or the pseudogene TRBV3-2) and TRBJ1-1; perhaps TRBD1 as D (6 bases). V shed 4 bases and J shed 8 bases, with 11 bases lying between them. Germline CDR1 LGHDT, CDR2 YNNKEL (reference sequence). CDR3 length: 12 amino acids. The CDR3 region has the DNA TGTGCCAGCAGCCCGACAGGATTGGAAGCTTTCTTT. Protein: CASSPTGLEAFF.

In its sample, this clone was seen a few times. J is TRBJ2-7 and V is TRBV28; perhaps TRBD1 as D (6 bases). There are 14 residues in the CDR3. V lost 6 bases and J 3 bases, leaving 15 bases between the germline ends. CDR1 and CDR2 from the germline V gene are MDHEN and SYDVKM. CDR3 coding DNA: TGTGCCAGCAGCCAGGGCGGACAGCTCTACGAGCAGTACTTC. The encoded protein is CASSQGGQLYEQYF.

The chain joins TRBV3-1 (or the pseudogene TRBV3-2) to TRBJ2-3, with TRBD2 matching 12 bases. The trim removed 5 bases at V and 2 bases at J, leaving 5 bases unmatched. This CDR3 is 16 amino acids long. The germline CDR1 and CDR2 sequences are LGHDT and YNNKEL (reference sequence). The CDR3 DNA reads as TGTGCCAGCAGCTCACGACTAGCGGGAGCCACAGATACGCAGTATTTT. This codes for CASSSRLAGATDTQYF.

The CDR3 here is CASSFGGSYEQFF. CDR3 coding DNA: TGTGCCAGCAGCTTCGGGGGGAGCTATGAGCAGTTCTTC. This rearrangement joins TRBV7-8 to TRBJ2-1; 7 bases map to TRBD2. V shed 3 bases, J shed 8 bases, and the junction held 4 bases outside the gene matches. The germline gives CDR1 SGHVS, CDR2 FQNEAQ. This CDR3 comprises 13 residues.

V gene TRBV30 combines with J gene TRBJ1-5; the D gene is possibly TRBD1 (6 bases). The length of the CDR3 is 14 residues. Germline V CDR1 and CDR2: GTSNPN, SVGIG (reference sequence). V was trimmed by 3 bases and J by 4 bases, leaving 13 bases between them. CDR3 residues: CAWSRLQGNQPQHF. The CDR3 DNA sequence: TGTGCCTGGAGCAGGTTACAGGGAAATCAGCCCCAGCATTTT.

The J gene is TRBJ2-1, the V gene TRBV2, with 10 bases that match TRBD2. V lost 7 bases, J lost 9 bases, and 9 bases stayed unmatched. Looked up from germline, CDR1 is SNHLY and CDR2 is FYNNEI. CDR3 length: 14 amino acids. CDR3 sequence: CASTSPSGRFEQFF. In nucleotides, the CDR3 is TGTGCCAGCACTTCCCCTAGCGGGAGATTTGAGCAGTTCTTC.

This clone was counted only a few times. The genes are TRBV10-3 and TRBJ1-2; TRBD1 might be the D (6 bases). CDR1 and CDR2 from the germline V gene are ENHRY and SYGVKD. CDR3 length equals 14 residues. V shed 4 bases and J shed 4 bases, with 13 bases lying between them. Here the CDR3 reads CAISAVGHPYGYTF. Here the CDR3 DNA reads TGTGCCATCAGTGCGGTGGGACACCCCTATGGCTACACCTTC.